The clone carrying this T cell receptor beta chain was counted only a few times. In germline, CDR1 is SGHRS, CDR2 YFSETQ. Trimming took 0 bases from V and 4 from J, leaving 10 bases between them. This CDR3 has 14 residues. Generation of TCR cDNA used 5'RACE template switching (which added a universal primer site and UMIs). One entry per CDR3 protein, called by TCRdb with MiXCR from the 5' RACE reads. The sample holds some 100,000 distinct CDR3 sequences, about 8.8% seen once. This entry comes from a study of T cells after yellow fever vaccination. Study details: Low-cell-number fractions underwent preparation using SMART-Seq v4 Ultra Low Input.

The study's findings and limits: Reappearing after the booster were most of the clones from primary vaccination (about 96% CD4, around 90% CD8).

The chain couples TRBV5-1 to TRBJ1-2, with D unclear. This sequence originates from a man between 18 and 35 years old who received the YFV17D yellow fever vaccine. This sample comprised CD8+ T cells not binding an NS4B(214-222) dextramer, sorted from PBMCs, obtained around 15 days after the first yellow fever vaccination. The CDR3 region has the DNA TGCGCCAGCAGCTTGGCCAAGGGAGGCTATGGCTACACCTTC. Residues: CASSLAKGGYGYTF.